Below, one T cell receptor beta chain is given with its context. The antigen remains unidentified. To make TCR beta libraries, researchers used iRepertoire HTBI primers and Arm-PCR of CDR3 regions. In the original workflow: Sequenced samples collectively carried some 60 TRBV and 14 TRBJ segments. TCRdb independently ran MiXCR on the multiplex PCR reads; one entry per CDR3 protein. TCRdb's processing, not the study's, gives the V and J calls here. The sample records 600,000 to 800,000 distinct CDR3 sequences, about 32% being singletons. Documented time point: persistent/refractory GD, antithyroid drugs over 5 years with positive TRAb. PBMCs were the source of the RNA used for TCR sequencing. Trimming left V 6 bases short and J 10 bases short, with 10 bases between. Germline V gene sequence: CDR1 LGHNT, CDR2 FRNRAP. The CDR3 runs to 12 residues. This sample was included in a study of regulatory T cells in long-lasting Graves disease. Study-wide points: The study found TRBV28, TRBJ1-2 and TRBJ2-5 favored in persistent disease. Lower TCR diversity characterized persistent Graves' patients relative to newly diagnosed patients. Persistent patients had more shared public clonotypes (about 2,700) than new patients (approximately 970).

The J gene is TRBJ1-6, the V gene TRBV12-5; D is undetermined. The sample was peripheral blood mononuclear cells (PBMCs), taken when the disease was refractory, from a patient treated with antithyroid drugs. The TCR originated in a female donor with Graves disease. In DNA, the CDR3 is TGTGCTAGTGGGGGGTACGGGTCACCCCTCCACTTT. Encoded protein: CASGGYGSPLHF.